The present TCR beta chain was sequenced within a study of graft-versus-host responses after intestinal transplantation. Findings and caveats of the study: GvH clones surfaced in recipient marrow, some emerging earlier in ileum or blood.

Generated by immunoSEQ multiplex PCR, the TCRdb table keeps only in-frame clones and is missing some. The sample lists tens of thousands of clones, approximately 84% occurring once. This clone was recorded once. No antigen is known for it. This CDR3 has 13 amino acids. Germline V gene sequence: CDR1 MGHDK, CDR2 SYGVNS. V lost 6 bases to trimming and J lost 5 bases; unmatched junction nucleotides: 4. The chain has TRBV25-1 and TRBJ1-1, with 9 bases identical to TRBD1. The source was unstimulated CD4+ T cells sorted from spleen or lymph node cells, collected before transplant. The TCR originated in a human donor who was the organ donor for an intestinal transplant. The CDR3 protein is CASRAGTGTEAFF. CDR3 in DNA: TGTGCCAGCAGGGCCGGGACAGGGACTGAAGCTTTCTTT.